This is a list of T cell receptor beta chains from one sample in a study of blood T cell repertoires in COVID-19. TCRdb's copy holds only in-frame clones and misses some; the assay was immunoSEQ multiplex PCR. The sample consists of more than 300,000 clones, about nine tenths of them appearing once. The sequenced sample was PBMCs or T cells enriched from blood (not recorded which). These TCRs come from a man aged 25-45 years who had recovered from COVID-19. Each CDR3 is given with its conserved first and last residue. The D gene is left open where the match is weak. Clone size is shown for a subset of rows, as once, few, many or a class of expanded clone.

v_gene	d_gene	abundance	j_gene	len	CDR3aa	CDR3nt
TRBV5-6	TRBD2	NA	TRBJ2-5	16	CASSLALAGVVETQYF	TGTGCCAGCAGCTTGGCCCTAGCGGGGGTGGTGGAGACCCAGTACTTC
TRBV27	NA	NA	TRBJ1-3	13	CASRGHSGNTIYF	TGTGCCAGCAGGGGACACTCTGGAAACACCATATATTTT
TRBV11-3	NA	NA	TRBJ1-2	13	CASTGGQNYGYTF	TGTGCCAGCACGGGGGGCCAGAACTATGGCTACACCTTC
TRBV4-1	NA	NA	TRBJ2-3	17	CASSQDEGGGPTDTQYF	TGCGCCAGCAGCCAAGATGAAGGGGGGGGGCCGACAGATACGCAGTATTTT
TRBV28	NA	NA	TRBJ1-2	13	CASSLSGNAGYTF	TGTGCCAGCAGTTTATCGGGGAATGCTGGCTACACCTTC
TRBV5-1	NA	once	TRBJ2-5	13	CASSRDTEETQYF	TGCGCCAGCAGCCGGGACACCGAAGAGACCCAGTACTTC
TRBV24-1	TRBD1	NA	TRBJ2-3	16	CATSDYRTGNTDTQYF	TGTGCCACCAGTGATTACCGGACAGGAAACACAGATACGCAGTATTTT
TRBV27	TRBD2	once	TRBJ2-3	14	CASTSGLYTDTQYF	TGTGCCAGCACCTCGGGACTATATACAGATACGCAGTATTTT
TRBV7-2	NA	NA	TRBJ2-5	14	CASSLATVQETQYF	TGTGCCAGCAGCTTAGCGACAGTCCAAGAGACCCAGTACTTC
TRBV18	TRBD1	NA	TRBJ2-7	15	CASSPVGQGGDEQYF	TGTGCCAGCTCACCAGTGGGACAGGGGGGCGACGAGCAGTACTTC
TRBV9	NA	NA	TRBJ1-2	15	CASSAGMGPLYGYTF	TGTGCCAGCAGCGCGGGGATGGGCCCACTCTATGGCTACACCTTC
TRBV28	TRBD1	NA	TRBJ1-4	13	CASSPDRDEKLFF	TGTGCCAGCAGTCCGGACAGGGATGAAAAACTGTTTTTT
TRBV7-9	TRBD1	NA	TRBJ2-7	15	CASSSNPGQDYEQYF	TGTGCCAGCAGCTCCAATCCGGGACAGGACTACGAGCAGTACTTC
TRBV25-1	TRBD1	NA	TRBJ1-4	14	CASSRQGVNEKLFF	TGTGCCAGCAGTCGACAGGGGGTTAATGAAAAACTGTTTTTT
TRBV5-1	NA	NA	TRBJ1-3	16	CASSPAGQSSGNTIYF	TGCGCCAGCAGCCCGGCCGGACAGAGCTCTGGAAACACCATATATTTT
TRBV19	TRBD1	NA	TRBJ1-2	12	CASRTGWGGYTF	TGTGCCAGTAGGACAGGGTGGGGTGGCTACACCTTC
TRBV30	TRBD1	NA	TRBJ1-2	14	CAWRLTGAGGGYTF	TGTGCCTGGAGACTGACAGGGGCCGGCGGTGGCTACACCTTC
TRBV12-5	NA	NA	TRBJ1-3	14	CASGRPDSGNTIYF	TGTGCTAGTGGTCGTCCAGACTCTGGAAACACCATATATTTT
TRBV5-6	TRBD1	NA	TRBJ1-2	14	CASSLPGTGGGYTF	TGTGCCAGCAGCTTGCCCGGGACAGGCGGTGGCTACACCTTC
TRBV19	TRBD1	NA	TRBJ1-1	16	CASIGRKGARVTEAFF	TGTGCCAGTATAGGGAGGAAGGGGGCGCGGGTCACTGAAGCTTTCTTT
TRBV4-1	NA	NA	TRBJ2-7	14	CASSQPGQAYEQYF	TGCGCCAGCAGCCAACCGGGACAAGCCTACGAGCAGTACTTC
TRBV27	NA	NA	TRBJ1-6	15	CASSPSRVLNSPLHF	TGTGCCAGCAGTCCCAGCAGGGTACTTAATTCACCCCTCCACTTT
TRBV5-1	TRBD2	NA	TRBJ2-2	20	CASSREVLAGLPPNTGELFF	TGCGCCAGCAGCAGGGAAGTACTAGCGGGGCTTCCTCCGAACACCGGGGAGCTGTTTTTT
TRBV21-1	NA	NA	TRBJ2-2	23	CASSKQRDPTRDRVRTGTGELFF	TGTGCCAGCAGCAAACAAAGGGACCCGACTCGGGACAGGGTCAGAACGGGCACCGGGGAGCTGTTTTTT
TRBV29-1	NA	once	TRBJ2-7	12	CSVGNRSYEQYF	TGCAGCGTTGGGAACAGGTCCTACGAGCAGTACTTC
TRBV5-8	TRBD1	NA	TRBJ1-2	16	CASSLRTDRVGGGYTF	TGTGCCAGCAGCTTAAGAACTGACAGGGTCGGAGGTGGCTACACCTTC
TRBV2	NA	NA	TRBJ1-5	15	CASSERGFGNQPQHF	TGTGCCAGCAGTGAAAGGGGGTTCGGCAATCAGCCCCAGCATTTT
TRBV5-1	TRBD1	NA	TRBJ2-4	17	CASSLGDRDIAKNIQYF	TGCGCCAGCAGCTTGGGGGACAGGGATATAGCCAAAAACATTCAGTACTTC
TRBV13	NA	NA	TRBJ1-4	13	CASSFNRDEKLFF	TGTGCCAGCAGCTTCAACAGGGATGAAAAACTGTTTTTT
TRBV2	NA	once	TRBJ1-5	14	CASSGVGRYQPQHF	TGTGCCAGCAGTGGCGTGGGGAGGTATCAGCCCCAGCATTTT